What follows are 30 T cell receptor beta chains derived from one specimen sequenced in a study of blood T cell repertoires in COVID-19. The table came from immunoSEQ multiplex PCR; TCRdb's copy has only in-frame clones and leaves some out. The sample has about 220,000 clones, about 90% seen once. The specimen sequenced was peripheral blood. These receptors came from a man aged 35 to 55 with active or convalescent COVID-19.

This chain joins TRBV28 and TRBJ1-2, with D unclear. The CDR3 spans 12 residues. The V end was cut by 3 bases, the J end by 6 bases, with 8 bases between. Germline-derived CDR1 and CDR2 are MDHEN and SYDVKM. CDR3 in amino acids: CASSLVGDGYTF. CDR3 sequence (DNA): TGTGCCAGCAGTTTGGTCGGGGATGGCTACACCTTC.

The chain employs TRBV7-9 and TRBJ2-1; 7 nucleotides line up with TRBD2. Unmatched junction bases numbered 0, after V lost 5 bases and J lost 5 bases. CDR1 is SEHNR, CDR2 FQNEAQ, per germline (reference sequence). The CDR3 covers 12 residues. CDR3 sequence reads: CASSGTNNEQFF. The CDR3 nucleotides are TGTGCCAGCAGCGGGACTAACAATGAGCAGTTCTTC.

The CDR3 sequence: CASSPGQGKETQYF. The CDR3 DNA follows: TGCGCCAGCAGCCCGGGACAGGGTAAAGAGACCCAGTACTTC. This chain connects TRBV5-1 to TRBJ2-5, with TRBD1 matching 9 bases. The trim removed 4 bases at V and 3 bases at J, leaving 4 bases unmatched. The V gene's germline CDR1 is SGHRS and CDR2 YFSETQ. This CDR3 is built from 14 residues.

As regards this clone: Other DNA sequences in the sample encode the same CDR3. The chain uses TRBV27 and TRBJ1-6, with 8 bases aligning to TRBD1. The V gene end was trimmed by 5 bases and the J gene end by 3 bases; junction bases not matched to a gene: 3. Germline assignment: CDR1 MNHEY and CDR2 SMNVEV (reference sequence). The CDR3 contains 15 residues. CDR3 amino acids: CASSGTGFYNSPLHF. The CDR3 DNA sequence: TGTGCCAGCAGTGGGACAGGATTCTATAATTCACCCCTCCACTTT.

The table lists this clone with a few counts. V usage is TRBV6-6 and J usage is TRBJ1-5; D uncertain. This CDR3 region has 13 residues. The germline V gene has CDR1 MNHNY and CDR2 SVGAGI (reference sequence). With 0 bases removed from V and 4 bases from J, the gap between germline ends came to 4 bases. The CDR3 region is CASSYSTNQPQHF. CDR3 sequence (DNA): TGTGCCAGCAGTTACTCCACAAATCAGCCCCAGCATTTT.

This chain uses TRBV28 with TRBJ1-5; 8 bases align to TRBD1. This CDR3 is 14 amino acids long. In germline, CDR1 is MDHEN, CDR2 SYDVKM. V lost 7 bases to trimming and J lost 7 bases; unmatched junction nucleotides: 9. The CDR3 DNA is TGTGCCAGCATAGGCAGGGGGCGCGAGCAGCCCCAGCATTTT. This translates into CASIGRGREQPQHF. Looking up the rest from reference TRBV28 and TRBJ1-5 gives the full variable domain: DVKVTQSSRYLVKRTGEKVFLECVQDMDHENMFWYRQDPGLGLRLIYFSYDVKMKEKGDIPEGYSVSREKKERFSLILESASTNQTSMYLCASIGRGREQPQHFGDGTRLSIL.

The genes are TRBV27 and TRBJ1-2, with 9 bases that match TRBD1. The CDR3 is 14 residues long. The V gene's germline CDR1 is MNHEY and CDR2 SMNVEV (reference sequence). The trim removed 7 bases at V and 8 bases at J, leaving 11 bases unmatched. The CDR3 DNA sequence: TGTGCCAGCACCACGACAGGGGGGATCGGCGGCTACACCTTC. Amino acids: CASTTTGGIGGYTF.

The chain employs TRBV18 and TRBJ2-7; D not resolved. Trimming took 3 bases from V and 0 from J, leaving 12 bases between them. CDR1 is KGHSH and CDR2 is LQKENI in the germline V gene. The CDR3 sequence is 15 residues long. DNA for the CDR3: TGTGCCAGCTCACCGTCGGGTACTCCCTCCTACGAGCAGTACTTC. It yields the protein CASSPSGTPSYEQYF.

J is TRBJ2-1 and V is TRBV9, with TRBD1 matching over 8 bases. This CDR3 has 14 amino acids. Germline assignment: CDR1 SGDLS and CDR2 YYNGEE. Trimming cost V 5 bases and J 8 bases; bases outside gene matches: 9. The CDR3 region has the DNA TGTGCCAGCAGTCTCCAGGGGGCGGGCCATGAGCAGTTCTTC. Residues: CASSLQGAGHEQFF.

CDR3 nucleotides: TGTGCCAGCAGCCCCGGGGGGGGCCTGAACACCGGGGAGCTGTTTTTT. It codes for CASSPGGGLNTGELFF. V is TRBV7-9 and J is TRBJ2-2, with 8 positions matching TRBD2. The V and J ends lost 5 bases and 1 base, in that order; junction bases with no gene match: 6. CDR3 length equals 16 residues. Germline V gives CDR1 SEHNR, CDR2 FQNEAQ (reference sequence). The full variable domain, its missing parts supplied by reference TRBV7-9 and TRBJ2-2, is DTGVSQNPRHKITKRGQNVTFRCDPISEHNRLYWYRQTLGQGPEFLTYFQNEAQLEKSRLLSDRFSAERPKGSFSTLEIQRTEQGDSAMYLCASSPGGGLNTGELFFGEGSRLTVL.

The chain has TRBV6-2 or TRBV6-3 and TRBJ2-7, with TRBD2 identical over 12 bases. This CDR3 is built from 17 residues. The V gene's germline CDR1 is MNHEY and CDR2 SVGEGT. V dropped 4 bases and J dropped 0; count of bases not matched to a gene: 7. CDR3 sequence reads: CASSSFLLAGGSYEQYF. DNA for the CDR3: TGTGCCAGCAGTTCATTCTTACTAGCGGGGGGCTCCTACGAGCAGTACTTC.

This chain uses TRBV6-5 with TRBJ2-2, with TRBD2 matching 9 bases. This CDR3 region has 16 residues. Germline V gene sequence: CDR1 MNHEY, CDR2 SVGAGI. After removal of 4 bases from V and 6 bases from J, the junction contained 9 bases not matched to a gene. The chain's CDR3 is CASSSRGGGSAGELFF. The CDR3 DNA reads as TGTGCCAGCAGTTCTCGCGGGGGGGGTTCTGCCGGGGAGCTGTTTTTT.

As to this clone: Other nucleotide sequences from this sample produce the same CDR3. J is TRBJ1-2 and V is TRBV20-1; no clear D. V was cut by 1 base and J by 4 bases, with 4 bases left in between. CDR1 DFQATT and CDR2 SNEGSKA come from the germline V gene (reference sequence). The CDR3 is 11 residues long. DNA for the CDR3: TGCAGTGCTAGAGGCAGCTATGGCTACACCTTC. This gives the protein CSARGSYGYTF.

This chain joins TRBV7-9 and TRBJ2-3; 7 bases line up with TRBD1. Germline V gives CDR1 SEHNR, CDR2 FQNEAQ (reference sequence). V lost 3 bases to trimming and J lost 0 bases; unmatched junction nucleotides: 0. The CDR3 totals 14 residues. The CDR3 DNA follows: TGTGCCAGCAGCTTGGGACAGAGCACAGATACGCAGTATTTT. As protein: CASSLGQSTDTQYF.

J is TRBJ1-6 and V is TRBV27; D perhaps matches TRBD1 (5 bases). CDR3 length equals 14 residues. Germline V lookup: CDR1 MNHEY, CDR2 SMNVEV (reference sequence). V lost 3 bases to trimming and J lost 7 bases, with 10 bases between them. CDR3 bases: TGTGCCAGCAGTTTGAGAGGACACAATTCACCCCTCCACTTT. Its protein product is CASSLRGHNSPLHF.

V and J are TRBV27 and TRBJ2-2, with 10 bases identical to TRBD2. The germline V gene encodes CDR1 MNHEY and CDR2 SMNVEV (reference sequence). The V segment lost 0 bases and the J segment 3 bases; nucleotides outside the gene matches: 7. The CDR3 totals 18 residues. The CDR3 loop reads CASSLSLLAGTDTGELFF. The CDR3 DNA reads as TGTGCCAGCAGTTTATCGTTACTAGCGGGGACCGACACCGGGGAGCTGTTTTTT.

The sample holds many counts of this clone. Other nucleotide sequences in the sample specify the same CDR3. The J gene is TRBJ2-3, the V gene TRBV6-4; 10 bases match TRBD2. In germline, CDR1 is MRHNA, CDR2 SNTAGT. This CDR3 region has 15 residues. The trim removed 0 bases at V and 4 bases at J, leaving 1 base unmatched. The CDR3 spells CASSDSAGGPDTQYF. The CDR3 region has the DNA TGTGCCAGCAGTGACTCAGCGGGGGGGCCAGATACGCAGTATTTT.

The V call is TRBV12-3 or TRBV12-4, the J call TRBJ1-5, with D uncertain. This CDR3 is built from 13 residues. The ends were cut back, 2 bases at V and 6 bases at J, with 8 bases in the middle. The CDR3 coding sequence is TGTGCCAGCAGTTTAATTGGCAGTCAGCCCCAGCATTTT. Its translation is CASSLIGSQPQHF.

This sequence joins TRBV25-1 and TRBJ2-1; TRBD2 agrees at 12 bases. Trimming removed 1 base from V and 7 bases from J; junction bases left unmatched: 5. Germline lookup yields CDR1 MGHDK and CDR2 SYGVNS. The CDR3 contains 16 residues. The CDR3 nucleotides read TGTGCCAGCAGTGAATCCGGGACTAGCGGGCCAAATGAGCAGTTCTTC. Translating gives CASSESGTSGPNEQFF.

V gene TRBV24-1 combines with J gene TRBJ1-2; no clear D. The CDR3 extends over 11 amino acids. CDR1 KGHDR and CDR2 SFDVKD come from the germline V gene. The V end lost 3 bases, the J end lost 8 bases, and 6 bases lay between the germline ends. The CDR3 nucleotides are TGTGCCACCAGTGATCCAGGCGGCTACACCTTC. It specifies CATSDPGGYTF.

The chain's CDR3 is CASSRRAGNEQFF. DNA of the CDR3: TGTGCCAGCAGCCGGAGGGCCGGGAATGAGCAGTTCTTC. The chain joins TRBV5-4 to TRBJ2-1; maybe TRBD2 (6 bases). The ends were cut back, 4 bases at V and 7 bases at J, with 12 bases in the middle. Germline loops: CDR1 SGHNT, CDR2 YYREEE (reference sequence). The CDR3 loop spans 13 amino acids. Combining the CDR3 with reference TRBV5-4 and TRBJ2-1 gives the whole variable domain ETGVTQSPTHLIKTRGQQVTLRCSSQSGHNTVSWYQQALGQGPQFIFQYYREEENGRGNFPPRFSGLQFPNYSSELNVNALELDDSALYLCASSRRAGNEQFFGPGTRLTVL.

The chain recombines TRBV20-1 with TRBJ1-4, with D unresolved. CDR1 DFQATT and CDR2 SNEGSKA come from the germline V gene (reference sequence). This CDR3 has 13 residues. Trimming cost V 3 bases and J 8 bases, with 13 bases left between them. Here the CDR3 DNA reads TGCAGTGCTAGTGAGGGAGTTCGGGAAAAACTGTTTTTT. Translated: CSASEGVREKLFF.

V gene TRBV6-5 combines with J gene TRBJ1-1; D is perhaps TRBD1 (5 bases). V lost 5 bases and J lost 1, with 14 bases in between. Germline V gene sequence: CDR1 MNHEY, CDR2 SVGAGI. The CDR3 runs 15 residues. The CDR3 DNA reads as TGTGCCAGCAGTCGACAGACTCCTAGGAACACTGAAGCTTTCTTT. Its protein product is CASSRQTPRNTEAFF.

CDR3 coding DNA: TGTGCCAGTAAATCGGAGGGGCTGGGCACTGAAGCTTTCTTT. Amino acids: CASKSEGLGTEAFF. V and J are TRBV19 and TRBJ1-1; D is perhaps TRBD1 (5 bases). Germline CDR1 is LNHDA and CDR2 is SQIVND (reference sequence). The CDR3 runs to 14 residues. The ends were cut back, 7 bases at V and 4 bases at J, with 16 bases in the middle.

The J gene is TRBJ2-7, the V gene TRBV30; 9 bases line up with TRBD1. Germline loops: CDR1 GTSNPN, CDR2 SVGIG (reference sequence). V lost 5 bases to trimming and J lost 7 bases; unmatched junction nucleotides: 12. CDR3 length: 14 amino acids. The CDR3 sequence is CAWQTGTGIIEQYF. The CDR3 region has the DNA TGTGCCTGGCAGACCGGGACAGGGATCATTGAGCAGTACTTC.

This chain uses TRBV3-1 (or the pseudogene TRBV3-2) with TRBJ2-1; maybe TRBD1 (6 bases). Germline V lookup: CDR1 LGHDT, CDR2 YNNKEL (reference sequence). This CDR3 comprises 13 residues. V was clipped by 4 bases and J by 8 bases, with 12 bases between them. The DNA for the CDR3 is TGTGCCAGCAGCCCACTTTGGGGGCATGAGCAGTTCTTC. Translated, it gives CASSPLWGHEQFF.

CDR3 bases: TGTGCCAGCAGACCGACAGGAATTGAAGCTTTCTTT. Its protein is CASRPTGIEAFF. The chain has TRBV2 and TRBJ1-1, with D maybe TRBD1 (6 bases). V was trimmed by 6 bases and J by 7 bases, leaving 12 bases between them. There are 12 residues in the CDR3. Looked up from germline, CDR1 is SNHLY and CDR2 is FYNNEI.

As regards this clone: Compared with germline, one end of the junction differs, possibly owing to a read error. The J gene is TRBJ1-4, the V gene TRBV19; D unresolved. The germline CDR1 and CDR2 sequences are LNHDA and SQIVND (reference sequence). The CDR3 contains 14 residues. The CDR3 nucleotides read TGTGCCTGTAGAATGATGGGCCGTAATGAAAAACTGTTTTTT. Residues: CACRMMGRNEKLFF.

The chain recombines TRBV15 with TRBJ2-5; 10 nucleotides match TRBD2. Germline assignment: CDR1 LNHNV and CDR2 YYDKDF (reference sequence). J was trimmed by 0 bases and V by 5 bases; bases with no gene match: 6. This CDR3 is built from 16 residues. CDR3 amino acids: CATSGVAGGYQETQYF. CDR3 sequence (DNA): TGTGCCACCAGCGGGGTAGCGGGAGGCTACCAAGAGACCCAGTACTTC.

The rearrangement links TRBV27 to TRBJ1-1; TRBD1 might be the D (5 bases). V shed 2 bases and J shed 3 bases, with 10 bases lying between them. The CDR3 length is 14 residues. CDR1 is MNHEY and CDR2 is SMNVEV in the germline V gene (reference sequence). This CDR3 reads CASSLGGGYTEAFF. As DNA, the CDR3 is TGTGCCAGCAGTTTAGGCGGGGGATACACTGAAGCTTTCTTT.